This T cell receptor (beta chain) was captured by sequencing in a study of blood T cells in healthy people across ages. General study points: Naive and antigen-experienced cells were not separated, limiting conclusive comparison. Long-lived and aged donors differed, with more naive CD4+ cells and higher diversity in the long-lived.

A second PCR of roughly 6 to 12 cycles used a sample-barcoded 5' primer and a J-beta primer mix. Each cDNA molecule received a tag from a template-switch adaptor that had 12 random nucleotides. A minimum of 2.5 million CDR3-containing paired-end reads was obtained for each sample. TCRdb re-analysed the 5' RACE reads in MiXCR, keeping a single row per CDR3 protein. The sample lists some 780,000 distinct CDR3 sequences, more than 55% occurring once. In regard to this clonotype: Antigen: not known.

CDR1 SGHRS and CDR2 YFSETQ come from the germline V gene. V lost 0 bases and J lost 6, with 9 bases in between. The CDR3 sequence is 14 residues long. The chain links TRBV5-1 to TRBJ1-4; no clear D gene. The clonotype originates from a man aged 40-49 years in good health. The sample was blood. The CDR3 DNA is TGCGCCAGCAGCTTGGATGCCCGAGATGAAAAACTGTTTTTT. Protein: CASSLDARDEKLFF.